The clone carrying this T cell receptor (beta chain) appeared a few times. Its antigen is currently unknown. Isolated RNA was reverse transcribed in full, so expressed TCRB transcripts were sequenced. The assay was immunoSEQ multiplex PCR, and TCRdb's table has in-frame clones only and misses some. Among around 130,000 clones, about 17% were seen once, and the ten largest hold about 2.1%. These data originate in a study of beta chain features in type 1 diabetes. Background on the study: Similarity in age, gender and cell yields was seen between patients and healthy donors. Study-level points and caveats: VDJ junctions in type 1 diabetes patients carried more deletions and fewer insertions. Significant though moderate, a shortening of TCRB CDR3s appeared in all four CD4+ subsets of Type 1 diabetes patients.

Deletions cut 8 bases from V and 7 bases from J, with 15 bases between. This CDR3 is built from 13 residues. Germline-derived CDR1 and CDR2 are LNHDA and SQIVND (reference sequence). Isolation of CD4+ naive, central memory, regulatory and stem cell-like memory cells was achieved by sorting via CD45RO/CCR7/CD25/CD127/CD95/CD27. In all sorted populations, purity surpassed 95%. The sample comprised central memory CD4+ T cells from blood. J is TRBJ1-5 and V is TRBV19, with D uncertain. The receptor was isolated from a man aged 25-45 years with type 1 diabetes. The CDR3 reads CASQPNGRQPQHF. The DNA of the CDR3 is TGTGCCAGTCAACCCAACGGAAGGCAGCCCCAGCATTTT.